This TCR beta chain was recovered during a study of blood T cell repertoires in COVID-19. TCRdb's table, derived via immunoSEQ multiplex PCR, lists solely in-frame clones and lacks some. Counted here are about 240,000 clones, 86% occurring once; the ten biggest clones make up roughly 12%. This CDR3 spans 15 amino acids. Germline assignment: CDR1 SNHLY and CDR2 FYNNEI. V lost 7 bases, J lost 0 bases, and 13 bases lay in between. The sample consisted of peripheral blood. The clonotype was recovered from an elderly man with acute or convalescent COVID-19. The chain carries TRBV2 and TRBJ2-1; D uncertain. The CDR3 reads CASTVVRSSYNEQFF. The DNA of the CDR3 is TGTGCCAGCACTGTCGTGCGGAGCTCCTACAATGAGCAGTTCTTC.